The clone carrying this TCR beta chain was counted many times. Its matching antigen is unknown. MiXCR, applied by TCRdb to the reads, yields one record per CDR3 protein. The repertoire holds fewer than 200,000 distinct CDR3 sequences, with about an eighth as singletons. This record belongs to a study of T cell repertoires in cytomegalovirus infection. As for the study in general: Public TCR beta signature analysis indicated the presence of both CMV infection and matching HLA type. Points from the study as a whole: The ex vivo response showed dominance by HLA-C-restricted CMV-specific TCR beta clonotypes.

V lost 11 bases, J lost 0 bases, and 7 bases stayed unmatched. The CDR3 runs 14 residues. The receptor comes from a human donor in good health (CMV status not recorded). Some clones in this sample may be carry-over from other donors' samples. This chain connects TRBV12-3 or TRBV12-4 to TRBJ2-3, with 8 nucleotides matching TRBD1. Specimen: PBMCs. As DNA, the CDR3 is TGTGCCGCAGGGGGCGGACTTAGCACAGATACGCAGTATTTT. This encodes CAAGGGLSTDTQYF.